This T cell receptor (beta chain) was sequenced in a study of blood T cell repertoires in COVID-19. Overall study context: Spain, Italy and the United States supplied samples that represented acute and convalescent COVID-19. Nucleic acid was either cDNA or gDNA, and it came from T cells, B-cell-depleted T cells, or PBMCs.

The V gene's germline CDR1 is SNHLY and CDR2 FYNNEI. There are 15 residues in the CDR3. With 4 bases clipped from V and 0 bases from J, the junction kept 2 bases outside the gene matches. Original handling: Reference gene primer amplification gave estimated nucleated cell counts. Sequenced by immunoSEQ multiplex PCR; TCRdb stores in-frame clones only, minus some. That table supplies the V and J calls and clone size; D and trimming were determined from the DNA. The profile covers fewer than 200,000 clones, with approximately 86% appearing a single time and roughly 1.1% taken by the ten largest. This chain connects TRBV2 to TRBJ2-3; TRBD2 aligns across 9 bases. The TCR sequence derives from a man between 60 and 75 years old who had recovered from COVID-19. What was sequenced was peripheral blood. CDR3 loop: CASSAAGGSTDTQYF. The CDR3 DNA is TGTGCCAGCAGTGCAGCGGGGGGAAGCACAGATACGCAGTATTTT.